This T cell receptor (beta chain) originates from a study of T cells after posttransplantation cyclophosphamide. The study, taken as a whole, reports: Later post-transplant blood repertoires were often dominated by donor CD8+ memory clones. Blood and skin or GI T cell repertoires showed limited TRB overlap.

The CDR3 sequence is 14 residues long. V lost 8 bases and J lost 1; bases outside the gene matches: 6. Germline V gene data show CDR1 as SNHLY and CDR2 as FYNNEI. About this clone itself: Its target is unknown.

A marrow graft followed busulfan-fludarabine conditioning, with cyclophosphamide on days +3 and +4. Only in-frame clones appear in the TCRdb table, and some are missing; sequencing was by immunoSEQ multiplex PCR. The sample shows around 6,000 clones, almost 85% of them seen only once. This clonotype was sampled from a female patient aged 50-59 years who received an allogeneic stem cell transplant from a related donor, was CMV-positive, and had no GVHD. Some T cells may possibly be graft donor cells. The J gene is TRBJ2-3, the V gene TRBV2; 7 bases align to TRBD2. The source was CD8+ T cells sorted from PBMCs, collected around 1,300 days after allogeneic stem cell transplant with posttransplant cyclophosphamide. CDR3 in amino acids: CASYAGVGTDTQYF. The CDR3 DNA reads TGTGCCAGCTATGCGGGAGTTGGCACAGATACGCAGTATTTT.